The 20 T cell receptor beta chains below were found in one sample sequenced in a study of shared clonotypes between healthy human individuals. TCRdb keeps only in-frame clones here, not all; method: immunoSEQ multiplex PCR. The sample records 1,500,000 or so clones, 98% to 99% being singletons. The sequencing input was naive CD4+ T cells sorted from blood. Indicated subset: CD45RA+ positively selected. The receptors derive from a man aged 25 to 40 in good health.

The rearrangement links TRBV7-2 to TRBJ1-2; 8 nucleotides agree with TRBD1. This CDR3 is built from 14 residues. The junction had 6 bases not matched to a gene; V was cut back by 5 bases and J by 4 bases. Germline assignment: CDR1 SGHTA and CDR2 FQGNSA. CDR3 nucleotide sequence: TGTGCCAGCAGCGGCGACAGGGGCACCTATGGCTACACCTTC. Residues: CASSGDRGTYGYTF.

The chain links TRBV28 to TRBJ2-5; maybe TRBD2 (5 bases). CDR1 and CDR2 (germline): MDHEN, SYDVKM. V gave up 7 bases and J gave up 7 bases, with 16 bases separating them. This CDR3 comprises 13 residues. CDR3 loop: CASTLPVEGTQYF. CDR3 DNA sequence: TGTGCCAGCACCCTCCCAGTCGAGGGGACCCAGTACTTC.

The chain recombines TRBV2 with TRBJ2-3, with 7 bases identical to TRBD2. The CDR3 length is 20 residues. With 3 bases clipped from V and 1 base from J, the junction kept 19 bases outside the gene matches. Per germline, CDR1 SNHLY and CDR2 FYNNEI. CDR3 nucleotides: TGTGCCAGCAGTGAGAGAACAGTTATAGCGGGCTCGGGCGGCACAGATACGCAGTATTTT. Translation: CASSERTVIAGSGGTDTQYF.

The chain combines TRBV5-1 with TRBJ1-1; a possible D gene is TRBD1 (5 bases). The germline gives CDR1 SGHRS, CDR2 YFSETQ. The V and J ends lost 1 base and 5 bases respectively, with 9 bases between them. The CDR3 sequence is 13 residues long. CDR3 in amino acids: CASSLNGGTEAFF. The CDR3 DNA sequence: TGCGCCAGCAGCTTGAACGGGGGGACTGAAGCTTTCTTT.

The gene calls are TRBV30 and TRBJ2-2; D tentatively fits TRBD1 or TRBD2 (5 bases each). The germline V gene has CDR1 GTSNPN and CDR2 SVGIG (reference sequence). Between the trimmed V and J ends, which lost 0 bases and 7 bases, there was a span of 18 bases. This CDR3 comprises 16 residues. The CDR3 DNA follows: TGTGCCTGGAGTGTGACGGGACCCTCCTTCGGCGGGGAGCTGTTTTTT. Protein product: CAWSVTGPSFGGELFF.

The chain joins TRBV6-1 to TRBJ2-7; no definite D call. Trimming took 3 bases from V and 0 from J, leaving 9 bases between them. Germline-derived CDR1 and CDR2 are MNHNS and SASEGT. This CDR3 is 14 amino acids long. CDR3 in DNA: TGTGCCAGCAGTGACCAGTACAGCTCCTACGAGCAGTACTTC. Amino acids: CASSDQYSSYEQYF.

This clone was counted once. Other DNA sequences from this sample encode an identical CDR3 as well. The chain joins TRBV5-1 to TRBJ2-5; D not certain. The CDR3 contains 13 residues. Germline V lookup: CDR1 SGHRS, CDR2 YFSETQ. V dropped 0 bases and J dropped 5 bases, with 8 bases sitting between them. The chain's CDR3 is CASSLGVLETQYF. The CDR3 DNA follows: TGCGCCAGCAGCTTGGGTGTGTTGGAGACCCAGTACTTC.

The table lists this clone with a count of one. J is TRBJ1-2 and V is TRBV5-8; 7 nucleotides agree with TRBD1. There are 12 residues in the CDR3. Germline-derived CDR1 and CDR2 are SGHTS and YDEGEE. Trimming took 8 bases from V and 8 from J; bases not matched to a gene: 9. CDR3 in DNA: TGTGCCAGTACGACCACAGGGGTCGGCTACACCTTC. This translates into CASTTTGVGYTF.

The rearrangement uses TRBV5-6 and TRBJ1-4; maybe TRBD1 (5 bases). Trimming took off 5 bases at V and 5 bases at J, with 16 bases between the two ends. The CDR3 loop spans 15 amino acids. Germline V gives CDR1 SGHDT, CDR2 YYEEEE. CDR3 protein: CASRLSGTGNEKLFF. CDR3 bases: TGTGCCAGCAGGTTATCCGGGACGGGGAATGAAAAACTGTTTTTT.

The chain couples TRBV7-6 to TRBJ2-7; 7 nucleotides line up with TRBD2. Germline V gene sequence: CDR1 SGHVS, CDR2 FNYEAQ. The CDR3 is made up of 14 amino acids. Trimming at V came to 3 bases and at J to 3 bases, leaving 5 bases not matched to a gene. The CDR3 nucleotides are TGTGCCAGCAGCTTCTCGACTAGCAACTACGAGCAGTACTTC. This sequence encodes CASSFSTSNYEQYF.

In DNA form, the CDR3 reads TGTGCCACCAGCAGGGCTAGACTAGCGAATGATGAGCAGTTCTTC. Translation: CATSRARLANDEQFF. The rearrangement links TRBV15 to TRBJ2-1, with 8 positions matching TRBD2. V shed 3 bases and J 8 bases; nucleotides not matched to a gene: 9. Germline lookup yields CDR1 LNHNV and CDR2 YYDKDF (reference sequence). CDR3 length equals 15 residues. The full variable domain, rest sourced from reference TRBV15 and TRBJ2-1, is DAMVIQNPRYQVTQFGKPVTLSCSQTLNHNVMYWYQQKSSQAPKLLFHYYDKDFNNEADTPDNFQSRRPNTSFCFLDIRSPGLGDTAMYLCATSRARLANDEQFFGPGTRLTVL.

This rearrangement joins TRBV5-1 to TRBJ2-1; 8 bases fit TRBD2. This CDR3 has 17 amino acids. Trimming removed 0 bases from V and 0 bases from J; junction bases left unmatched: 5. Germline CDR1 SGHRS, CDR2 YFSETQ. The CDR3: CASSLASGGSSYNEQFF. The CDR3 nucleotides are TGCGCCAGCAGCTTGGCCAGCGGGGGAAGCTCCTACAATGAGCAGTTCTTC.

This chain links TRBV28 with TRBJ1-3; no clear D. V lost 6 bases, J lost 3 bases, and 12 bases lay in between. The CDR3 contains 14 residues. CDR1 is MDHEN, CDR2 SYDVKM, per germline. The CDR3 nucleotides are TGTGCCAGCAGGTTTAGGAATGGTGGAAACACCATATATTTT. Translating gives CASRFRNGGNTIYF.

The J gene is TRBJ1-2, the V gene TRBV6-6; D is possibly TRBD1 (6 bases). There are 14 residues in the CDR3. The V and J ends lost 2 bases and 2 bases respectively, with 9 bases between them. The germline CDR1 and CDR2 sequences are MNHNY and SVGAGI (reference sequence). The DNA of the CDR3 is TGTGCCAGCAGTTACCCAACAGGGAACTATGGCTACACCTTC. Protein sequence: CASSYPTGNYGYTF.

This clone was observed a single time. The chain couples TRBV18 to TRBJ2-2; D may correspond to TRBD1 or TRBD2 (5 bases each). Germline V gene lookup returns CDR1 KGHSH and CDR2 LQKENI. V lost 6 bases to trimming and J lost 0 bases, with 14 bases between them. CDR3 length: 16 residues. Here the CDR3 DNA reads TGTGCCAGCTCGCCTCGGGGCGGCTCGAACACCGGGGAGCTGTTTTTT. It encodes CASSPRGGSNTGELFF.

The gene calls are TRBV10-1 and TRBJ2-3; D is undetermined. CDR3 length: 14 amino acids. V dropped 10 bases and J dropped 5 bases, with 19 bases sitting between them. The germline CDR1 and CDR2 sequences are WNHNN and SYGVQD (reference sequence). Here the CDR3 reads CATSTGNARDTQYF. Written as DNA, the CDR3 is TGCGCCACGAGTACCGGTAACGCCAGAGATACGCAGTATTTT.

The V gene is TRBV18, the J gene TRBJ2-5; weak D call: TRBD2 (6 bases). The CDR3 has 15 amino acids. Looked up from germline, CDR1 is KGHSH and CDR2 is LQKENI. Between the trimmed V and J ends, which lost 6 bases and 4 bases, there was a span of 18 bases. CDR3 coding DNA: TGTGCCAGCTCGCCGGGACTGGGTATAGGAGAGACCCAGTACTTC. As protein: CASSPGLGIGETQYF.

V usage is TRBV6-5 and J usage is TRBJ2-1; perhaps TRBD2 as D (6 bases). The germline gives CDR1 MNHEY, CDR2 SVGAGI. This CDR3 is 15 amino acids long. Trimming pared 7 bases from V and 2 bases from J, leaving 15 bases between. The CDR3 loop reads CASTQPGTPYNEQFF. The CDR3 region has the DNA TGTGCCAGCACCCAACCAGGGACTCCCTACAATGAGCAGTTCTTC.

The chain carries TRBV10-3 and TRBJ1-1, with D possibly being TRBD1 (6 bases). The CDR3 consists of 13 residues. Germline V CDR1 and CDR2: ENHRY, SYGVKD. V lost 6 bases to trimming and J lost 5 bases, with 13 bases between them. Written as DNA, the CDR3 is TGTGCCATCAGGGAGGGGGACTGGACTGAAGCTTTCTTT. The encoded protein is CAIREGDWTEAFF.

The chain is built from TRBV4-1 and TRBJ2-7; D may match TRBD1 or TRBD2 (6 bases each). CDR1 MGHRA and CDR2 YSYEKL come from the germline V gene. CDR3 length equals 17 residues. V gave up 4 bases and J gave up 6 bases, with 25 bases separating them. CDR3 in amino acids: CASSPKAQGLGGREQYF. In DNA, the CDR3 is TGCGCCAGCAGCCCCAAGGCACAAGGTTTGGGGGGCCGCGAGCAGTACTTC.